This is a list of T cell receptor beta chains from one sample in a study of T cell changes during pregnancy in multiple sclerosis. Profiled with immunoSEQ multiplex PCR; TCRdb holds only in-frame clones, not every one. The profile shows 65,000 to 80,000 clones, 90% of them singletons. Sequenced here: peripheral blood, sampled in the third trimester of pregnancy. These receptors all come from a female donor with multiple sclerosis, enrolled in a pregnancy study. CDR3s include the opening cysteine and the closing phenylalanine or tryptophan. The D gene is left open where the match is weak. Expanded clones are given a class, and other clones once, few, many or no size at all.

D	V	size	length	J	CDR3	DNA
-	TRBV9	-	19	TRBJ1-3	CASSVGLNLQAHSGNTIYF	TGTGCCAGCAGCGTAGGGCTAAACCTCCAGGCCCACTCTGGAAACACCATATATTTT
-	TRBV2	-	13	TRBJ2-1	CASSAPGLNEQFF	TGTGCCAGCAGCGCCCCAGGACTCAATGAGCAGTTCTTC
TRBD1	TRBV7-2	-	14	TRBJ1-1	CASSLQGVNTEAFF	TGTGCCAGCAGCTTACAGGGGGTGAACACTGAAGCTTTCTTT
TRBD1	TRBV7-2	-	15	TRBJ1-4	CASSLEGTGHEKLFF	TGTGCCAGCAGCTTAGAAGGGACAGGGCATGAAAAACTGTTTTTT
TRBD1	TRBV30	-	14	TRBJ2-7	CAWNTGVISYEQYF	TGTGCCTGGAATACAGGGGTCATCTCCTACGAGCAGTACTTC
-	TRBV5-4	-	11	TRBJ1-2	CASSFHSDYTF	TGTGCCAGCAGCTTCCACAGTGACTACACCTTC
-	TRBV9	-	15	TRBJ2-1	CASSAGLESHNEQFF	TGTGCCAGCAGCGCGGGACTGGAGTCCCACAATGAGCAGTTCTTC
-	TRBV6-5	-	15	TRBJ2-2	CASSYPGHILGELFF	TGTGCCAGCAGTTACCCGGGTCACATCTTAGGGGAGCTGTTTTTT
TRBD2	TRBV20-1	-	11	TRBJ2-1	CSASGGYEQFF	TGCAGTGCTAGCGGGGGGTATGAGCAGTTCTTC
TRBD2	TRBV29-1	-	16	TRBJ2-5	CSVHRASGSQRETQYF	TGCAGCGTTCACAGGGCTAGCGGGAGCCAGCGGGAGACCCAGTACTTC
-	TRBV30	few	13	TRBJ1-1	CAWSKGMDTEAFF	TGTGCCTGGAGTAAGGGGATGGACACTGAAGCTTTCTTT
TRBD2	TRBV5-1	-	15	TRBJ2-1	CASSLGTSGFNEQFF	TGCGCCAGCAGTCTCGGGACTAGCGGGTTCAATGAGCAGTTCTTC
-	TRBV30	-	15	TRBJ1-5	CAWNPQGQGNQPQHF	TGTGCCTGGAATCCCCAGGGTCAAGGCAATCAGCCCCAGCATTTT
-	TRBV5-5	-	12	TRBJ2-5	CASSFEQQTQYF	TGTGCCAGCAGCTTCGAACAGCAGACCCAGTACTTC
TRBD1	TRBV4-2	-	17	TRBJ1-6	CASSPNSDRAINSPLHF	TGTGCCAGCAGCCCGAACTCGGACAGGGCCATTAATTCACCCCTCCACTTT
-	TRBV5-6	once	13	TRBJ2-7	CASSLLESYEQYF	TGTGCCAGCAGCTTGTTAGAATCCTACGAGCAGTACTTC
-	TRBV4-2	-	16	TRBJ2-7	CASSQSQREAAYEQYF	TGTGCCAGCAGCCAATCTCAGCGAGAGGCCGCCTACGAGCAGTACTTC